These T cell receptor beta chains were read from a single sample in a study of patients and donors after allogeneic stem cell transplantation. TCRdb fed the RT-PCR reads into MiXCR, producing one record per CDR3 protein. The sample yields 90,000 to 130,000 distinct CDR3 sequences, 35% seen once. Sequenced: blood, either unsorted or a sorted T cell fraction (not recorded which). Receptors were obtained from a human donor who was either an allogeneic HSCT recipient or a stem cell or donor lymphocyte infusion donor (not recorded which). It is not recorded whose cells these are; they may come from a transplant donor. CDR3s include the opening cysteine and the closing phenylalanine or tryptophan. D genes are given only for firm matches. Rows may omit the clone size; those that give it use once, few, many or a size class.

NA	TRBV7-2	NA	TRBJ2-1	CASSGRGSYNEQFF	TGTGCCAGCAGCGGCAGGGGCTCCTACAATGAGCAGTTCTTC
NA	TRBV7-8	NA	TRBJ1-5	CASSPGREGNQPQHF	TGTGCCAGCAGCCCCGGCAGGGAGGGCAATCAGCCCCAGCATTTT
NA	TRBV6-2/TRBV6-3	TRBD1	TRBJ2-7	CASKMDRGGNEQYF	TGTGCCAGCAAAATGGACAGGGGAGGGAACGAGCAGTACTTC
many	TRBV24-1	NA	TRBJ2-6	CATSDYTTSGANVLTF	TGTGCCACCAGTGATTATACTACCTCTGGGGCCAACGTCCTGACTTTC
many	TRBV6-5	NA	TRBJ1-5	CASSPGVGGSNQPQHF	TGTGCCAGCAGCCCTGGGGTGGGGGGAAGCAATCAGCCCCAGCATTTT
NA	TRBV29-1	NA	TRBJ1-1	CSTGGQMNTEAFF	TGCAGCACCGGGGGGCAGATGAACACTGAAGCTTTCTTT
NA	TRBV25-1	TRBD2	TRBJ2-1	CASSESGGGPYNEQFF	TGTGCCAGCAGTGAATCGGGGGGAGGGCCTTACAATGAGCAGTTCTTC
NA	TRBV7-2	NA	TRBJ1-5	CASSLAGGSNQPQHF	TGTGCCAGCAGCTTAGCGGGGGGTAGCAATCAGCCCCAGCATTTT
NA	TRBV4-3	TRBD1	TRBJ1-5	CASSQETGGGQPQHF	TGCGCCAGCAGCCAGGAGACAGGGGGCGGGCAGCCCCAGCATTTT
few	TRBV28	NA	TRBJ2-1	CASRVVGSPSEQFF	TGTGCCAGCCGTGTAGTCGGGAGTCCCAGTGAGCAGTTCTTC
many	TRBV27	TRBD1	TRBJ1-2	CASRRQGVANYGYTF	TGTGCCAGCAGAAGACAGGGCGTAGCTAACTATGGCTACACCTTC
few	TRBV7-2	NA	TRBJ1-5	CASSLGISNQPQHF	TGTGCCAGCAGCTTGGGGATCTCAAATCAGCCCCAGCATTTT
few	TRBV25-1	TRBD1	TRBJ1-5	CASSLQGLRNQPQHF	TGTGCCAGCAGCCTACAGGGGTTACGAAATCAGCCCCAGCATTTT
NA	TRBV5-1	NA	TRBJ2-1	CASSLNPVANEQFF	TGCGCCAGCAGCTTGAACCCAGTTGCCAATGAGCAGTTCTTC
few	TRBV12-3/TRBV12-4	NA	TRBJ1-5	CASSFGNNQPQHF	TGTGCCAGCAGTTTTGGAAACAATCAGCCCCAGCATTTT
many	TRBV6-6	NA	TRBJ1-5	CASSYQGLQGVGNQPQHF	TGTGCCAGCAGTTACCAAGGACTCCAGGGAGTGGGCAATCAGCCCCAGCATTTT
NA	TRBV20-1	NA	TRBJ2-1	CSARTGNNEQFF	TGCAGTGCTAGAACAGGGAACAATGAGCAGTTCTTC
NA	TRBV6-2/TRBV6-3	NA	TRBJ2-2	CASSYVGAWTGELFF	TGTGCCAGCAGTTACGTTGGGGCATGGACCGGGGAGCTGTTTTTT
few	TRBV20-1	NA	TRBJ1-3	CSARERPLGGQGHGNTIYF	TGCAGTGCTAGAGAGAGACCCCTGGGTGGTCAGGGGCATGGAAACACCATATATTTT
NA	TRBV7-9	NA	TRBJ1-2	CASSRIQDLSGYTF	TGTGCCAGCAGCCGAATTCAGGACCTTTCTGGCTACACCTTC
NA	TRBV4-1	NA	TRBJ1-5	CASSPGTVESNQPQHF	TGCGCCAGCAGCCCCGGAACGGTGGAGTCCAATCAGCCCCAGCATTTT
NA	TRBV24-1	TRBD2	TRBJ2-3	CATGAAGADTQYF	TGTGCCACCGGGGCGGCGGGAGCAGATACGCAGTATTTT
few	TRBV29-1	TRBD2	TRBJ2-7	CSVDLAGDYEQYF	TGCAGCGTTGATCTAGCGGGAGACTACGAGCAGTACTTC
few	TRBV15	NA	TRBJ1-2	CATSSGYGYTF	TGTGCCACCAGCAGCGGTTATGGCTACACCTTC
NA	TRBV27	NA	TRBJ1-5	CASSPMWDQPQHF	TGTGCCAGCAGTCCTATGTGGGATCAGCCCCAGCATTTT
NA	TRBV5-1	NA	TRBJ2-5	CASLQDDRQETQYF	TGCGCCAGCCTCCAGGACGACCGCCAAGAGACCCAGTACTTC
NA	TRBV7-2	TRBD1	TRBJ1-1	CASSPRTGTEAFF	TGTGCCAGCAGCCCGAGGACAGGGACTGAAGCTTTCTTT
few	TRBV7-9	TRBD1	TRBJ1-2	CASSSGTGRVGGYTF	TGTGCCAGCAGCAGCGGGACAGGGAGAGTGGGAGGCTACACCTTC
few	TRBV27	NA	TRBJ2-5	CASSLLATQETQYF	TGTGCCAGCAGTTTACTAGCGACCCAAGAGACCCAGTACTTC
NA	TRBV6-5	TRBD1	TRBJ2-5	CASSYNRDRGETQYF	TGTGCCAGCAGTTACAACCGGGACAGGGGAGAGACCCAGTACTTC
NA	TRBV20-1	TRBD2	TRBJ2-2	CSARGEAYTGELFF	TGCAGTGCCCGGGGGGAAGCTTACACCGGGGAGCTGTTTTTT
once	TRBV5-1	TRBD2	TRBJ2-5	CASRNSGRAETQYF	TGCGCCAGCAGAAATAGCGGGAGGGCAGAGACCCAGTACTTC
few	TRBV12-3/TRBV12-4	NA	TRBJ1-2	CASSFGGNGYTF	TGTGCCAGCAGTTTCGGAGGGAATGGCTACACCTTC
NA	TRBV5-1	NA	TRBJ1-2	CASSLPGSHYGYTF	TGCGCCAGCAGCTTGCCGGGATCCCACTATGGCTACACCTTC
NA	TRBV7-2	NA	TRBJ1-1	CASSIQWGGTEAFF	TGTGCCAGCAGCATTCAATGGGGGGGAACTGAAGCTTTCTTT
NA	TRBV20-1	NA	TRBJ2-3	CSGLRVPPDTQYF	TGCAGTGGACTACGAGTACCCCCAGATACGCAGTATTTT
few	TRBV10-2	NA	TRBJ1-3	CASRIEGTGNTIYF	TGCGCCAGCAGGATTGAGGGAACTGGAAACACCATATATTTT
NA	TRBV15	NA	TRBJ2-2	CATSRDSRLGGTGELFF	TGTGCCACCAGCAGAGATTCAAGGCTAGGGGGCACCGGGGAGCTGTTTTTT
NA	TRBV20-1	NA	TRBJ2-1	CSAPSEITSPAYNEQFF	TGCAGTGCTCCCTCCGAGATTACTAGCCCAGCCTACAATGAGCAGTTCTTC
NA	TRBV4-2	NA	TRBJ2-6	CASTICGANVLTF	TGTGCCAGCACGATATGCGGGGCCAACGTCCTGACTTTC
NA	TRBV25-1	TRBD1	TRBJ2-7	CASSVLGTGRHEQYF	TGTGCCAGCAGTGTCCTCGGGACAGGTCGGCACGAGCAGTACTTC
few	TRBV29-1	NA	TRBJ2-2	CSVSSGARGTGELFF	TGCAGCGTTTCCTCCGGGGCACGAGGCACCGGGGAGCTGTTTTTT
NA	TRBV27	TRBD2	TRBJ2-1	CASSGRSGSFSYNEQFF	TGTGCCAGCAGTGGACGTAGCGGGAGTTTCTCCTACAATGAGCAGTTCTTC
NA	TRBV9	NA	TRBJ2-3	CASSGRQADTQYF	TGTGCCAGCAGCGGAAGACAGGCAGATACGCAGTATTTT
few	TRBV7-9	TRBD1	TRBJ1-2	CASSSIPSSATGIDGYTF	TGTGCCAGCAGCTCGATACCCTCCTCAGCGACAGGGATTGATGGCTACACCTTC
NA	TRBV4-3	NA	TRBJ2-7	CASSQDFGAFPYPYEQYF	TGCGCCAGCAGCCAAGATTTTGGGGCTTTCCCCTATCCCTACGAGCAGTACTTC
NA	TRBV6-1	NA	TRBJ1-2	CASRPQDYGYTF	TGTGCCAGCCGGCCACAGGACTATGGCTACACCTTC
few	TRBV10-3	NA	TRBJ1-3	CASGGPNTIYF	TGTGCCTCCGGGGGGCCGAACACCATATATTTT
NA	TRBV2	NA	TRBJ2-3	CASSEWGPGTDTQYF	TGTGCCAGCAGTGAGTGGGGACCGGGCACAGATACGCAGTATTTT
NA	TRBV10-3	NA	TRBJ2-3	CAISVSAGTDTQYF	TGTGCCATCAGCGTCTCAGCTGGCACAGATACGCAGTATTTT
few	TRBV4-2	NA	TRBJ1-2	CASSQRDPTLGYGYTF	TGTGCCAGCAGCCAACGGGACCCCACGTTAGGCTATGGCTACACCTTC